The clone carrying this T cell receptor beta chain was found a few times. Its antigen is still unknown. Germline-derived CDR1 and CDR2 are SGHNT and YYREEE (reference sequence). Trimming cost V 0 bases and J 7 bases, with 3 bases left between them. The length of the CDR3 is 11 residues. Treatment meaning: some 20 received Ad26.COV2.S at low or high dose, single or two shots; roughly five received placebo; per-sample allocation not given. Each sample was drawn 63 days after the first injection (of vaccine or placebo). Immunization relied on an Ad26 vector, which expressed Wuhan-strain SARS-CoV-2 spike. This entry is derived from a study of Ad26.COV2.S vaccination and SARS-CoV-2 variants. Whole-study results and caveats: The TCR-based breadth and depth measures might underestimate overall T cell responses. The breadth of spike-specific CD8+ and CD4+ T cell responses after vaccination was reportedly substantial. While placebo recipients had lower spike-specific TCR breadth, vaccine recipients had more.

Assay: immunoSEQ multiplex PCR; the TCRdb copy retains only in-frame clones and omits some. Of more than 300,000 clones in the sample, about 82% were seen once. The sequence came from a person between 18 and 65 years old who received the Ad26.COV2.S COVID-19 vaccine or a placebo. Sequenced material: peripheral blood, taken in a trial of Ad26.COV2.S vaccine versus placebo. J is TRBJ2-3 and V is TRBV5-4; D gene unclear. As DNA, the CDR3 is TGTGCCAGCAGCTTGGGACATACGCAGTATTTT. This gives the protein CASSLGHTQYF.